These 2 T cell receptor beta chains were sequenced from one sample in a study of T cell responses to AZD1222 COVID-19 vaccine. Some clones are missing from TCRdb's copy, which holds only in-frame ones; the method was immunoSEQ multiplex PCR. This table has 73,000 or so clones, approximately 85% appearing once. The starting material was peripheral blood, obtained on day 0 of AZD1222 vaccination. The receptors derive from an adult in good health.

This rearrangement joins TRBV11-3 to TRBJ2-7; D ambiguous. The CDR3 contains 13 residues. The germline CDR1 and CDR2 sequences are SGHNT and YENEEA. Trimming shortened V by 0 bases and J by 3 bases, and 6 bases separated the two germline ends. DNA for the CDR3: TGTGCCAGCAGCTTAGAATCGGACTACGAGCAGTACTTC. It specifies CASSLESDYEQYF. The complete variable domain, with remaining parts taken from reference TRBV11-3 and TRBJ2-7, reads EAGVVQSPRYKIIEKKQPVAFWCNPISGHNTLYWYLQNLGQGPELLIRYENEEAVDDSQLPKDRFSAERLKGVDSTLKIQPAELGDSAVYLCASSLESDYEQYFGPGTRLTVT.

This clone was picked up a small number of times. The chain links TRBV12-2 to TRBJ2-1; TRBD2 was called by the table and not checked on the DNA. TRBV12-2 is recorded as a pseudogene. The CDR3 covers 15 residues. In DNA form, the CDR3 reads TGTGCAAGTCGCTTAAAGACTAGCTCCTACAATGAGCAGTTCTTC. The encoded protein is CASRLKTSSYNEQFF.